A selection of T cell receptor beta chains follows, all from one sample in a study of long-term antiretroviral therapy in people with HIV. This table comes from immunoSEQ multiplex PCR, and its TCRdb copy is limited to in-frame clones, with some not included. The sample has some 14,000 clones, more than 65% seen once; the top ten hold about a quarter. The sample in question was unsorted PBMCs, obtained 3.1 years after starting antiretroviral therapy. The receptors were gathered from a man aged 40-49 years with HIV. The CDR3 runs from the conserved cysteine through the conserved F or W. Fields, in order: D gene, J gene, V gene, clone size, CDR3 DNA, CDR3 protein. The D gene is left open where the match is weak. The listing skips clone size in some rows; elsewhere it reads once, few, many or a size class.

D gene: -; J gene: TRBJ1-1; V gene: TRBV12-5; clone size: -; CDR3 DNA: TGTGCTAGTGGTTTGGGGGGGAACACTGAAGCTTTCTTT; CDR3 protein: CASGLGGNTEAFF
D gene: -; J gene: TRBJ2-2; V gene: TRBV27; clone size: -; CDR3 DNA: TGTGCCAGCAGTTTTTCGAACACCGGGGAGCTGTTTTTT; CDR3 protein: CASSFSNTGELFF
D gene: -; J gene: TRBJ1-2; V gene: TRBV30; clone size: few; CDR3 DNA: TGTGCCTGGAGTTCGGGGACGGCGTCCGGCTACACCTTC; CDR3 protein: CAWSSGTASGYTF
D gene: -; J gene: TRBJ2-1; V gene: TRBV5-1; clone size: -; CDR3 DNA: TGCGCCAGCAGCTTGGGGTCCTACAATGAGCAGTTCTTC; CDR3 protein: CASSLGSYNEQFF
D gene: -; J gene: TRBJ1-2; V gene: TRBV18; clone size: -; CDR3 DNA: TGTGCCAGCTCACCCATGGAGTCTCCTTACGCATCTAACTATGGCTACACCTTC; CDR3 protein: CASSPMESPYASNYGYTF
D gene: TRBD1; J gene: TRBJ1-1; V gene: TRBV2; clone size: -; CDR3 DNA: TGTGCCACCCTGAGACAGGGGGGAACTGAAGCTTTCTTT; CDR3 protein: CATLRQGGTEAFF
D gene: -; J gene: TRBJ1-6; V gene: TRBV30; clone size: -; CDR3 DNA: TGTGCCTGGAGAGAAGCTTCACCCCTCCACTTT; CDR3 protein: CAWREASPLHF
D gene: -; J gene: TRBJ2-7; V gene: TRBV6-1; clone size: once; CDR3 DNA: TGTGCCAGCAGTCCTCGGACAGTCTACGAGCAGTACTTC; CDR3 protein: CASSPRTVYEQYF
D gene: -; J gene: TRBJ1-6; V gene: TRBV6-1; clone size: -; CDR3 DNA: TGTGCCAGCAGTCCTTCACAGGGTTATAATTCACCCCTCCACTTT; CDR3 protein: CASSPSQGYNSPLHF
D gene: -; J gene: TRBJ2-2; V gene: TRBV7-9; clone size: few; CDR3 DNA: TGTGCCAGCAGCCCCGAGGTGGGCACCGGGGAGCTGTTTTTT; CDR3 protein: CASSPEVGTGELFF
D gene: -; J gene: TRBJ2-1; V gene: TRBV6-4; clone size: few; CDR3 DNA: TGTGCCAGCAGTGACTCAGGACACAGTGAGCAGTTCTTC; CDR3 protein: CASSDSGHSEQFF
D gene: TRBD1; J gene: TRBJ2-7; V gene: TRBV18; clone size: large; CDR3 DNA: TGTGCCAGCTCCTTAGCGACAGGGGAGTACGAGCAGTACTTC; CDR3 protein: CASSLATGEYEQYF
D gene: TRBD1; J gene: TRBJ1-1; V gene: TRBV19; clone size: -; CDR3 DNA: TGTGCCAGTAGTTTTTCAGGGGGTTTAAACACTGAAGCTTTCTTT; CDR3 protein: CASSFSGGLNTEAFF
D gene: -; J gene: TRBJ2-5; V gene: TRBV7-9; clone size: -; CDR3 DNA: TGTGCCAGCAGCCCCCGTAGCCAACCCCAAGAGACCCAGTACTTC; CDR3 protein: CASSPRSQPQETQYF
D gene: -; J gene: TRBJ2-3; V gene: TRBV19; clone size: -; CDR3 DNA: TGTGCCAGTAGTATAAGGTGGGGGGCAGCAGATACGCAGTATTTT; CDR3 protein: CASSIRWGAADTQYF
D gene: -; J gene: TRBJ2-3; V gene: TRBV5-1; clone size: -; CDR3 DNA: TGCGCCAGCAGCATCACAGATACGCAGTATTTT; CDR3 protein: CASSITDTQYF
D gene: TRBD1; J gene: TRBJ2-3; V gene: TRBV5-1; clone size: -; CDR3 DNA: TGCGCCAGCAGCCCGTTGAGGACAGGGAAGATTAGCACAGATACGCAGTATTTT; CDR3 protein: CASSPLRTGKISTDTQYF
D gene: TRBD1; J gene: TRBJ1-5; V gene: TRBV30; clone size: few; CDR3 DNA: TGTGCCTGGAGTTTCCCGGACAGGGACAATCAGCCCCAGCATTTT; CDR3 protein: CAWSFPDRDNQPQHF
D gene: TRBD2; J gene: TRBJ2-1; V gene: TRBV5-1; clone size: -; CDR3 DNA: TGCGCCAGCAGCTCATTAGCGGGGGGCAAGGTTGAGCAGTTCTTC; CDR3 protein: CASSSLAGGKVEQFF